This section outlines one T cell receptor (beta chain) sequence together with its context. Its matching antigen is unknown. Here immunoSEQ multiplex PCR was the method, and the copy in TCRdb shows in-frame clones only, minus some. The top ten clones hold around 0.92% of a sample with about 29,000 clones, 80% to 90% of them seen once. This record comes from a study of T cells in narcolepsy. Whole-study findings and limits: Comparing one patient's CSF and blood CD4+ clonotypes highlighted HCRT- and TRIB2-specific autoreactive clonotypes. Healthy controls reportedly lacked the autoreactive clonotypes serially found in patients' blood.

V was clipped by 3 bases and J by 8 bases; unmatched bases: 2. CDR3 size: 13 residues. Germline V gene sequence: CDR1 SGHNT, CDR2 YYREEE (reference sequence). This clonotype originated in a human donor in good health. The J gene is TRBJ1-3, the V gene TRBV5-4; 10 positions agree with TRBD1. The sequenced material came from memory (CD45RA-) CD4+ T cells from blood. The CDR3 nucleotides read TGTGCCAGCAGCTACGGACAGGGGGACACCATATATTTT. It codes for CASSYGQGDTIYF.